The present entry profiles one TCR beta chain with its context. CDR1 SGHTS and CDR2 YDEGEE come from the germline V gene. V shed 5 bases and J shed 8 bases, with 13 bases lying between them. CDR3 length: 12 amino acids. This entry is derived from a study of T cell responses to AZD1222 COVID-19 vaccine. Assay: immunoSEQ multiplex PCR; the TCRdb copy retains only in-frame clones and omits some. The top ten hold around 3.6% of the sample, which has approximately 190,000 clones, 90% to 95% seen once. The TCR comes from an adult who received the MenACWY meningococcal vaccine as a control. J is TRBJ1-2 and V is TRBV5-8; tentatively, D is TRBD1 (5 bases). Sequences were derived from peripheral blood, sampled 28 days after the second dose of the MenACWY control vaccine. As DNA, the CDR3 is TGTGCCAGCAGACCCTGGGGGAAAGGCTACACCTTC. Translated: CASRPWGKGYTF.